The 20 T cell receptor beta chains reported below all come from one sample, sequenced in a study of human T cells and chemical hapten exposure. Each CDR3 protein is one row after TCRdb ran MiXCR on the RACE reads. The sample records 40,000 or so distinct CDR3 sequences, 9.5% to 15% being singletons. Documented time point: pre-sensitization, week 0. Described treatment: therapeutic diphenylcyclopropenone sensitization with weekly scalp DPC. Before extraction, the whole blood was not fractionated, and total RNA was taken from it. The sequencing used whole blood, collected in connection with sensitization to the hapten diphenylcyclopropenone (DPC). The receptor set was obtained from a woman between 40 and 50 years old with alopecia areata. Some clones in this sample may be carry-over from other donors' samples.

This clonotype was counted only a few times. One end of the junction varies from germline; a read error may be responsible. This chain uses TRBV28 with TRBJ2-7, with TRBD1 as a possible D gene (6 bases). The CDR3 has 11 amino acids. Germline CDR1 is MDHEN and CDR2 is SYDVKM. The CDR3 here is CASSPGAARFF. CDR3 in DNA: TGTGCCAGCAGTCCAGGGGCGGCAAGATTCTTC.

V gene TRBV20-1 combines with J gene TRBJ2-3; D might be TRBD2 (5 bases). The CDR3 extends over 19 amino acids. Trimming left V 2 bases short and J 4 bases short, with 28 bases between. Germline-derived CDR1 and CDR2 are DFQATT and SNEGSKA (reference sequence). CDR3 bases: TGCAGTGCTAGACCCTCTATGATGACGGGGAGTAGGTGGGCAGATACGCAGTATTTT. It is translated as CSARPSMMTGSRWADTQYF.

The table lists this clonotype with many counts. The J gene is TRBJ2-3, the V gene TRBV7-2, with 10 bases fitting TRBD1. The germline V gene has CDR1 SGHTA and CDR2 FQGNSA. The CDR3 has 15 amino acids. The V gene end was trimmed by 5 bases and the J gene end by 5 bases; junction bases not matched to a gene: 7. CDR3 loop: CASSQTGGAGDTQYF. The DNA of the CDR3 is TGTGCCAGCAGCCAGACAGGGGGCGCCGGAGATACGCAGTATTTT.

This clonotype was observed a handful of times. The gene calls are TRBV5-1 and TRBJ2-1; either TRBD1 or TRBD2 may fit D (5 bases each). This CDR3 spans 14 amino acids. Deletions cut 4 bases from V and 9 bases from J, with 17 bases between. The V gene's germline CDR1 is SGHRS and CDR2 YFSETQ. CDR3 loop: CASSDPRRGAEQFF. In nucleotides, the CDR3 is TGCGCCAGCAGCGATCCCCGAAGGGGAGCTGAGCAGTTCTTC.

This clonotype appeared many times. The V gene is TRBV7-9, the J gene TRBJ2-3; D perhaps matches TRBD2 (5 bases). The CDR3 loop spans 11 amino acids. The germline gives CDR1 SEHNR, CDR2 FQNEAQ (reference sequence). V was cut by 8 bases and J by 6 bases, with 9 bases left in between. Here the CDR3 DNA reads TGTGCCAGCCCTGAGGGCGATACGCAGTATTTT. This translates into CASPEGDTQYF.

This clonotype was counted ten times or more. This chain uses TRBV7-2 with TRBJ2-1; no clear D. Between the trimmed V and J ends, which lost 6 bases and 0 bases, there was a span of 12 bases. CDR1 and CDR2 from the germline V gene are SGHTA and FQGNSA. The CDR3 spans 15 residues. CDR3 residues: CASSGFESSYNEQFF. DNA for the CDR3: TGTGCCAGCAGTGGATTTGAGAGCTCCTACAATGAGCAGTTCTTC. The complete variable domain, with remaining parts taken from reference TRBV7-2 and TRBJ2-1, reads GAGVSQSPSNKVTEKGKDVELRCDPISGHTALYWYRQSLGQGLEFLIYFQGNSAPDKSGLPSDRFSAERTGGSVSTLTIQRTQQEDSAVYLCASSGFESSYNEQFFGPGTRLTVL.

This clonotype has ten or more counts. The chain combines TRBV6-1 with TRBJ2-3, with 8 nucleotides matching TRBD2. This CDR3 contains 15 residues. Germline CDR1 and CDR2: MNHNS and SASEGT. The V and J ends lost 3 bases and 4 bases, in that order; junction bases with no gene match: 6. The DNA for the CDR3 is TGTGCCAGCAGTGAGGAAGCGGGAGAAGCAGATACGCAGTATTTT. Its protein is CASSEEAGEADTQYF.

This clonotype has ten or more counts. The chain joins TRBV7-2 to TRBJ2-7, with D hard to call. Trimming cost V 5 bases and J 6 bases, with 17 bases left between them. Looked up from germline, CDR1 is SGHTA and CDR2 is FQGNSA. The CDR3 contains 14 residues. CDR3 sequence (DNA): TGTGCCAGCAGCCCCACGGCAAGTTTGGGCGAGCAGTACTTC. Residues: CASSPTASLGEQYF. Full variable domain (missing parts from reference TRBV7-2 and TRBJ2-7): GAGVSQSPSNKVTEKGKDVELRCDPISGHTALYWYRQSLGQGLEFLIYFQGNSAPDKSGLPSDRFSAERTGGSVSTLTIQRTQQEDSAVYLCASSPTASLGEQYFGPGTRLTVT.

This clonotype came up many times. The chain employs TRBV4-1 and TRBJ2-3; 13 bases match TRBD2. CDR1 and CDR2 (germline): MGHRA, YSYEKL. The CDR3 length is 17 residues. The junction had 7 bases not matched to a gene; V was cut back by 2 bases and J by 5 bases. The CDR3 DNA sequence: TGCGCCAGCAGCCAACCTTTACTAGCGGGAGGGAGAGATACGCAGTATTTT. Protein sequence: CASSQPLLAGGRDTQYF.

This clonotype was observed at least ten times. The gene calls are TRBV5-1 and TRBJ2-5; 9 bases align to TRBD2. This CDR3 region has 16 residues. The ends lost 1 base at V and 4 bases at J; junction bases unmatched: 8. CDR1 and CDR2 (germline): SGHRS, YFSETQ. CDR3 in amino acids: CASSLSGLASRETQYF. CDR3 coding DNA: TGCGCCAGCAGCTTGTCTGGACTAGCGAGTCGAGAGACCCAGTACTTC.

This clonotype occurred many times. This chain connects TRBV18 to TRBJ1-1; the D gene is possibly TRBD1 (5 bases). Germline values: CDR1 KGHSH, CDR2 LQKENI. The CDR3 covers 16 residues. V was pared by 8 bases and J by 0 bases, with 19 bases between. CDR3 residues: CASTLRDLNLNTEAFF. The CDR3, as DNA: TGTGCCAGCACATTACGGGACCTAAATCTGAACACTGAAGCTTTCTTT.

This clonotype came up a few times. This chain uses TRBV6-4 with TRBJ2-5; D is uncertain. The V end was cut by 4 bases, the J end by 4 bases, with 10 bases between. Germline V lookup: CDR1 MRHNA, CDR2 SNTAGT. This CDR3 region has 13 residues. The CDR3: CASSVVPAETQYF. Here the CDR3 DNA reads TGTGCCAGCAGTGTTGTACCGGCAGAGACCCAGTACTTC.

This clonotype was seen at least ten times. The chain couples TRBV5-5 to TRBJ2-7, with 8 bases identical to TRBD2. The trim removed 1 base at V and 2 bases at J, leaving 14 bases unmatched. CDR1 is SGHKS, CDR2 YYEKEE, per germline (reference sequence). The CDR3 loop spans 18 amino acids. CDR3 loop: CASSLILSTSASTYEQYF. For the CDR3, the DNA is TGTGCCAGCAGCTTGATTCTGTCGACTAGCGCATCAACCTACGAGCAGTACTTC.

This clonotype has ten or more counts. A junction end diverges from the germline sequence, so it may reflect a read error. CDR3 residues: CASSYAGVYNSPLHF. CDR3 sequence (DNA): TGTGCCAGCAGTTACGCGGGGGTCTATAATTCACCCCTCCATTTT. The rearrangement uses TRBV6-5 and TRBJ1-6, with TRBD1 as a possible D gene (5 bases). Germline CDR1 reads MNHEY; CDR2 reads SVGAGI. The CDR3 loop spans 15 amino acids.

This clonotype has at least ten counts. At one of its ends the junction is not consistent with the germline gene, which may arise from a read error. In nucleotides, the CDR3 is TGTGCCAGCAGCCAAGAGGAGAAAATGGTCAACTTC. It specifies CASSQEEKMVNF. The chain recombines TRBV3-1 with TRBJ2-7; D not resolved. Germline lookup yields CDR1 LGHDT and CDR2 YNNKEL (reference sequence). The CDR3 length is 12 residues.

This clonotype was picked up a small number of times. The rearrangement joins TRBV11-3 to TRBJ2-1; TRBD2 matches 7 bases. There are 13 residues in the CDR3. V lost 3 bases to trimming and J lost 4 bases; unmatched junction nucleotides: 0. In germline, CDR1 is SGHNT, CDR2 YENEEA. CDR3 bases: TGTGCCAGCAGCTTTAGCGGGTACAATGAGCAGTTCTTC. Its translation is CASSFSGYNEQFF.

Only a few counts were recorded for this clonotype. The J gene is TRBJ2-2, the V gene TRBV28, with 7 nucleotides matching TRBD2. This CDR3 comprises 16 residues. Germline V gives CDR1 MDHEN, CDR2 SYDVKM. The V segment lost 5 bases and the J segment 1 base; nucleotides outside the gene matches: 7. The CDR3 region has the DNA TGTGCCAGCAGTCAACTTAGCGGGCTGAACACCGGGGAGCTGTTTTTT. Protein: CASSQLSGLNTGELFF.

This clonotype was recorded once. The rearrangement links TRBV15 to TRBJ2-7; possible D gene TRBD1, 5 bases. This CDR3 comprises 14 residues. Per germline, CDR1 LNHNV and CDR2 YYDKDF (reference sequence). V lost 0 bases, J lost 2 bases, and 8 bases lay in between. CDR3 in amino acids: CATSRDLGAYEQYF. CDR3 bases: TGTGCCACCAGCAGAGATTTAGGGGCCTACGAGCAGTACTTC.

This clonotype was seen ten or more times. The CDR3 DNA follows: TGTGCCAGCAGCCCCGCCGTGAGGGGGACAGATGAGCAGTTCTTC. Protein sequence: CASSPAVRGTDEQFF. The chain uses TRBV7-3 and TRBJ2-1; 7 bases are shared with TRBD1. This CDR3 has 15 residues. Losses at the gene ends were 5 bases for V and 8 bases for J; bases not matched to a gene: 12. The germline V gene has CDR1 SGHTA and CDR2 FQGTGA.

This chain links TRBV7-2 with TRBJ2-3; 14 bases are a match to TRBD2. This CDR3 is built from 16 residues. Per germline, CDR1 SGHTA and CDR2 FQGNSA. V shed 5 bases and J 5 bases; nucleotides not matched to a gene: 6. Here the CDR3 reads CASSRLAGGQGDTQYF. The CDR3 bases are TGTGCCAGCAGCCGACTAGCGGGGGGGCAGGGAGATACGCAGTATTTT.